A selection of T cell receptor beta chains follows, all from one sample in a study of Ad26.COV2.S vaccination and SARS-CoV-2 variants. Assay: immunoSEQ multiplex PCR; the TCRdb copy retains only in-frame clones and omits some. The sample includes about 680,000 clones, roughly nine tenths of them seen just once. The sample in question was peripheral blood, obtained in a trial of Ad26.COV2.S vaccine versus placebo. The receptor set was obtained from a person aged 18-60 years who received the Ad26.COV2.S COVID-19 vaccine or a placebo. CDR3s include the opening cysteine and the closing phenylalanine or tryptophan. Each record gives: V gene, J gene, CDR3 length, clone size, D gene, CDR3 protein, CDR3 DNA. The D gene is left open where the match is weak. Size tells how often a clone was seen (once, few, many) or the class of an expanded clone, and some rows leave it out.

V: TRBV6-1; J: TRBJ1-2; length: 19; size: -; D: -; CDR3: CASSEGRWGARELDYGYTF; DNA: TGTGCCAGCAGTGAAGGGAGGTGGGGGGCAAGGGAGTTGGACTATGGCTACACCTTC
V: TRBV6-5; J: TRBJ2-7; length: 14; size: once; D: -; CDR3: CASSYGGGADEQYF; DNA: TGTGCCAGCAGTTACGGAGGGGGGGCCGACGAGCAGTACTTC
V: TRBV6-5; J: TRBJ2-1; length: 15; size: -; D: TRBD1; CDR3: CASSWDRGPYNEQFF; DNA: TGTGCCAGCAGTTGGGACAGGGGTCCCTACAATGAGCAGTTCTTC
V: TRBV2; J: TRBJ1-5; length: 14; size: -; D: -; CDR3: CASSGTVSNQPQHF; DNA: TGTGCCAGCAGTGGGACGGTTAGCAATCAGCCCCAGCATTTT
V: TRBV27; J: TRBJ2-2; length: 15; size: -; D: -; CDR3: CASSSGTSNTGELFF; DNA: TGTGCCAGCAGTTCCGGGACGTCGAACACCGGGGAGCTGTTTTTT
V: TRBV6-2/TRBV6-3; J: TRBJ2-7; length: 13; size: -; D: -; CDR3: CASSSQISREQYF; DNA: TGTGCCAGCAGTTCCCAGATCTCTCGGGAGCAGTACTTC
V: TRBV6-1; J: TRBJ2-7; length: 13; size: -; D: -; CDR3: CASSEVDSHEQYF; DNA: TGTGCCAGCAGTGAAGTGGACTCCCACGAGCAGTACTTC
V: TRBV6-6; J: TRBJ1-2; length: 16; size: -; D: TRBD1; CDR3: CASSYGGQGANYGYTF; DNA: TGTGCCAGCAGTTACGGGGGACAGGGAGCTAACTATGGCTACACCTTC
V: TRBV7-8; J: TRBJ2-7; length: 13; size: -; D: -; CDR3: CASSWAGMDEQYF; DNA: TGTGCCAGCAGCTGGGCAGGGATGGACGAGCAGTACTTC
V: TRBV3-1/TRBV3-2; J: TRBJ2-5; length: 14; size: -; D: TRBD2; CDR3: CASSQRTSGETQYF; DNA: TGTGCCAGCAGCCAACGGACTAGCGGCGAGACCCAGTACTTC
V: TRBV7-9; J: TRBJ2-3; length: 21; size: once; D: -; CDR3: CASSTPAGGRTIRPSTDTQYF; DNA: TGTGCCAGCAGCACCCCCGCTGGCGGGCGGACCATTAGACCTAGCACAGATACGCAGTATTTT
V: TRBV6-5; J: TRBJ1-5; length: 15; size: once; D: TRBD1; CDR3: CASRTGQGGNQPQHF; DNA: TGTGCCAGCAGAACCGGACAGGGAGGTAATCAGCCCCAGCATTTT
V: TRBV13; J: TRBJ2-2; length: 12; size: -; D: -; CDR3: CASSRDRGELFF; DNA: TGTGCCAGCAGCCGTGACAGGGGGGAGCTGTTTTTT
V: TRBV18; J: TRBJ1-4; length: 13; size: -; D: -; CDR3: CASSLGHNEKLFF; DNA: TGTGCCAGCTCACTAGGGCATAATGAAAAACTGTTTTTT
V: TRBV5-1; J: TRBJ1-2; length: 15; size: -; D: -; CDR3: CASSLDAQPPYGYTF; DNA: TGCGCCAGCAGCTTGGATGCACAGCCTCCCTATGGCTACACCTTC
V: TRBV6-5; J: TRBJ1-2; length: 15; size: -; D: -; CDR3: CASSYADGAGYGYTF; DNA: TGTGCCAGCAGTTACGCCGACGGGGCCGGCTATGGCTACACCTTC
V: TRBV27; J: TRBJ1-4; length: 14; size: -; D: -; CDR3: CASRRPGQGEKLFF; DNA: TGTGCCAGCAGGCGTCCGGGACAAGGTGAAAAACTGTTTTTT
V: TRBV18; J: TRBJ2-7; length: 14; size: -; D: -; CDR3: CASSPRTETYEQYF; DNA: TGTGCCAGCTCACCACGGACAGAGACCTACGAGCAGTACTTC
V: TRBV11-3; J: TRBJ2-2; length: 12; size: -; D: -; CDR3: CASAKEPGELFF; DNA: TGTGCCAGCGCTAAAGAGCCCGGGGAGCTGTTTTTT
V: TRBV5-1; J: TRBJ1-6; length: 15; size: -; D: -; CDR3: CASSLVGSYNSPLHF; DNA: TGCGCCAGCAGCTTGGTGGGGTCCTATAATTCACCCCTCCACTTT
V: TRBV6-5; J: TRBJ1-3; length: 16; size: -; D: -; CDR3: CASSFLGPGPGNTIYF; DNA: TGTGCCAGCAGTTTTCTAGGCCCCGGTCCTGGAAACACCATATATTTT
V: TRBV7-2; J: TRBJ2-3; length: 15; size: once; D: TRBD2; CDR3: CASSLVTSAGDTQYF; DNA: TGTGCCAGCAGCTTGGTTACTAGCGCCGGAGATACGCAGTATTTT
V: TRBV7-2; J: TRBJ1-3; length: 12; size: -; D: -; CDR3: CASSSNRYTIYF; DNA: TGTGCCAGCAGTTCAAACCGGTACACCATATATTTT
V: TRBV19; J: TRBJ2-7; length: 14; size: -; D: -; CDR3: CASSIFGAGDEQYF; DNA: TGTGCCAGTAGTATCTTCGGGGCTGGTGACGAGCAGTACTTC
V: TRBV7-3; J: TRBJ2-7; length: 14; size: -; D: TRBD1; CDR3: CASSPSGTGREQYF; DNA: TGTGCCAGCAGCCCGTCCGGGACAGGAAGGGAGCAGTACTTC
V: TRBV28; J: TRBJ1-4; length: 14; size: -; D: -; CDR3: CASSWTAFNEKLFF; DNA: TGTGCCAGCAGTTGGACAGCCTTTAATGAAAAACTGTTTTTT
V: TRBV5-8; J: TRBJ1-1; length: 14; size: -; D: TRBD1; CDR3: CASSNGQGGTEAFF; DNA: TGTGCCAGCAGCAACGGACAGGGGGGCACTGAAGCTTTCTTT
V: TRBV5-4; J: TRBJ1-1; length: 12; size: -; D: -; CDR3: CASSRDRNEAFF; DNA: TGTGCCAGCAGCCGAGACAGGAATGAAGCTTTCTTT
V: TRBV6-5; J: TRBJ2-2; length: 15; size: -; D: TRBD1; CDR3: CASHTGGSSTGELFF; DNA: TGTGCCTCCCACACAGGGGGTTCGAGCACCGGGGAGCTGTTTTTT
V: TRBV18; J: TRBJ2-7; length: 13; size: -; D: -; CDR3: CASSPDMAYEQYF; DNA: TGTGCCAGCTCACCAGACATGGCCTACGAGCAGTACTTC
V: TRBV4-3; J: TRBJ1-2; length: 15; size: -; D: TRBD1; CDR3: CASSQGGAGGYGYTF; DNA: TGCGCCAGCAGCCAAGGAGGGGCAGGGGGCTATGGCTACACCTTC
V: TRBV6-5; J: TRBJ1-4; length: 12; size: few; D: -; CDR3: CASIGTNEKLFF; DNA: TGTGCCAGCATAGGGACTAATGAAAAACTGTTTTTT
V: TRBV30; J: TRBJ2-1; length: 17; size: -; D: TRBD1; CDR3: CAWSVRPQGEANNEQFF; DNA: TGTGCCTGGAGTGTACGCCCACAGGGGGAGGCAAACAATGAGCAGTTCTTC
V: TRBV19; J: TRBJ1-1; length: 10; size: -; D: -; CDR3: CASGGGEAFF; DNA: TGTGCCAGTGGCGGGGGTGAAGCTTTCTTT
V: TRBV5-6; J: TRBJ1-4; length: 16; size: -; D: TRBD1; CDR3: CASTSIDRADNEKLFF; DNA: TGTGCCAGCACATCAATTGACAGGGCGGATAATGAAAAACTGTTTTTT
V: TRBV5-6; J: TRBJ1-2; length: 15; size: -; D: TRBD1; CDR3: CASSLAGTGGNGYTF; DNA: TGTGCCAGCAGCTTGGCGGGGACAGGGGGGAATGGCTACACCTTC
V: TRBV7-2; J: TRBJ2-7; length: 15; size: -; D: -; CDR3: CASSLVGGGPYEQYF; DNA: TGTGCCAGCAGCTTAGTTGGGGGGGGGCCGTACGAGCAGTACTTC
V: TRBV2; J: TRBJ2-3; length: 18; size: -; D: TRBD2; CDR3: CASSEPSGGLSPTDTQYF; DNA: TGTGCCAGCAGTGAACCTAGCGGGGGGCTTAGCCCCACAGATACGCAGTATTTT
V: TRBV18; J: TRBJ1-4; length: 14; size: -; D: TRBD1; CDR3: CASSRQGTNEKLFF; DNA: TGTGCCAGCTCACGACAGGGCACTAATGAAAAACTGTTTTTT
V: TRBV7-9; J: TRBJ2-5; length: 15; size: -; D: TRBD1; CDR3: CASSPGQGQRETQYF; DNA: TGTGCCAGCAGCCCCGGACAGGGCCAACGGGAGACCCAGTACTTC
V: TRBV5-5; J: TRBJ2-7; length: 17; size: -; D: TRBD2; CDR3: CASSLSLAGGQGYEQYF; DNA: TGTGCCAGCAGCTTGAGTCTAGCGGGGGGCCAAGGCTACGAGCAGTACTTC
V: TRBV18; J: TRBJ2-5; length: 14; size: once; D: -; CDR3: CASSLSGTQETQYF; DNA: TGTGCCAGCTCACTATCCGGGACTCAAGAGACCCAGTACTTC
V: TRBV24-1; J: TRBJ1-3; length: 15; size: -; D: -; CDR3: CATSDFSSYGNTIYF; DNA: TGTGCCACCAGTGATTTTTCCAGCTATGGAAACACCATATATTTT